A selection of T cell receptor beta chains follows, all from one sample in a study of naive and memory T cell subsets. One entry per CDR3 protein, called by TCRdb with MiXCR from the UMI-ligation and nested PCR reads. Of several hundred distinct CDR3 sequences listed, about 5% are singletons. This specimen was skin, taken from a tuberculin skin test site or a saline-injected site (not recorded which). These receptors originate from an adult in good health. The CDR3 runs from the conserved cysteine through the conserved F or W. A D gene is named only where the DNA matches it firmly. Not all rows give a size; the values are once, few, many and, for expanded clones, a class.

cdr3_aa: CASSPLPRETEQYF; cdr3_nt: TGCGCCAGCAGCCCGCTCCCGCGGGAAACCGAGCAGTACTTC; clone_size: large; j_call: TRBJ2-7; v_call: TRBV5-1; d_call: -
cdr3_aa: CAISSKTSYNEQFF; cdr3_nt: TGTGCCATCAGCTCAAAAACTTCCTACAATGAGCAGTTCTTC; clone_size: medium-sized; j_call: TRBJ2-1; v_call: TRBV10-3; d_call: -
cdr3_aa: CSARGQVAIEQYF; cdr3_nt: TGCAGTGCTAGAGGACAGGTGGCAATCGAGCAGTACTTC; clone_size: large; j_call: TRBJ2-7; v_call: TRBV20-1; d_call: -
cdr3_aa: CAWSLAGGETQYF; cdr3_nt: TGTGCCTGGTCCTTAGCGGGAGGGGAGACCCAGTACTTC; clone_size: few; j_call: TRBJ2-5; v_call: TRBV30; d_call: TRBD2
cdr3_aa: CASSTGWYEQYF; cdr3_nt: TGTGCCAGCAGTACCGGGTGGTACGAGCAGTACTTC; clone_size: medium-sized; j_call: TRBJ2-7; v_call: TRBV12-3/TRBV12-4; d_call: -
cdr3_aa: CASSAEGQLNTEAFF; cdr3_nt: TGTGCCAGCAGCGCCGAGGGACAGTTGAACACTGAAGCCTTCTTT; clone_size: large; j_call: TRBJ1-1; v_call: TRBV5-5; d_call: TRBD1
cdr3_aa: CASSEALYLQYF; cdr3_nt: TGTGCCAGCAGTGAAGCGTTATATTTGCAGTATTTT; clone_size: medium-sized; j_call: TRBJ2-3; v_call: TRBV6-1; d_call: -
cdr3_aa: CASSSRRDRANEKLFF; cdr3_nt: TGTGCCAGCAGCTCCCGACGGGACAGGGCTAATGAAAAACTGTTTTTT; clone_size: large; j_call: TRBJ1-4; v_call: TRBV7-2; d_call: TRBD1
cdr3_aa: CASSIQTSFGGELFF; cdr3_nt: TGTGCCAGTAGTATCCAGACTAGCTTCGGCGGGGAGCTGTTTTTT; clone_size: medium-sized; j_call: TRBJ2-2; v_call: TRBV19; d_call: TRBD2
cdr3_aa: CATSRAYPGTGQDIQYF; cdr3_nt: TGTGCCACCAGCAGAGCTTATCCCGGGACAGGACAGGACATTCAGTACTTC; clone_size: medium-sized; j_call: TRBJ2-4; v_call: TRBV15; d_call: TRBD1
cdr3_aa: CASSDFLQRPLSTNEKLFF; cdr3_nt: TGCGCCAGCAGTGACTTTTTACAGCGGCCCCTTTCAACTAATGAAAAACTGTTTTTT; clone_size: medium-sized; j_call: TRBJ1-4; v_call: TRBV10-2; d_call: -
cdr3_aa: CASSPQWGLAGGPPETQYF; cdr3_nt: TGTGCCAGCAGTCCACAATGGGGACTAGCGGGAGGGCCTCCAGAGACCCAGTACTTC; clone_size: -; j_call: TRBJ2-5; v_call: TRBV25-1; d_call: TRBD2
cdr3_aa: CASSTTGGHTEAFF; cdr3_nt: TGTGCCAGCAGCACGACAGGGGGCCACACTGAAGCTTTCTTT; clone_size: medium-sized; j_call: TRBJ1-1; v_call: TRBV7-3; d_call: TRBD1
cdr3_aa: CASSGLRTAGSGNTIYF; cdr3_nt: TGCGCCAGCAGCGGATTAAGGACCGCGGGCTCTGGAAACACCATATATTTT; clone_size: large; j_call: TRBJ1-3; v_call: TRBV4-1; d_call: -
cdr3_aa: CAAGARGGEQYF; cdr3_nt: TGTGCCGCCGGGGCCAGGGGAGGCGAGCAGTACTTC; clone_size: large; j_call: TRBJ2-7; v_call: TRBV28; d_call: -
cdr3_aa: CASSAHPRNTEAFF; cdr3_nt: TGTGCCAGCAGCGCTCACCCGAGGAACACTGAAGCTTTCTTT; clone_size: medium-sized; j_call: TRBJ1-1; v_call: TRBV7-2; d_call: -
cdr3_aa: CSVTRAGTAYEQYF; cdr3_nt: TGCAGCGTAACCCGGGCCGGGACAGCCTACGAGCAGTACTTC; clone_size: large; j_call: TRBJ2-7; v_call: TRBV29-1; d_call: TRBD1
cdr3_aa: CSASVGSSYNSPLHF; cdr3_nt: TGCAGTGCTAGTGTCGGGAGCTCCTATAATTCACCCCTCCACTTT; clone_size: medium-sized; j_call: TRBJ1-6; v_call: TRBV20-1; d_call: -
cdr3_aa: CASSLPRQGDTGELFF; cdr3_nt: TGTGCCAGCAGCTTACCAAGACAGGGAGACACCGGGGAGCTGTTTTTT; clone_size: large; j_call: TRBJ2-2; v_call: TRBV7-6; d_call: TRBD1
cdr3_aa: CASSMGQGTTQYF; cdr3_nt: TGTGCCAGTAGTATGGGACAGGGGACAACGCAGTATTTT; clone_size: medium-sized; j_call: TRBJ2-3; v_call: TRBV19; d_call: TRBD1
cdr3_aa: CASSLGAGNEQFF; cdr3_nt: TGTGCCAGCAGCTTAGGGGCAGGCAATGAGCAGTTCTTC; clone_size: medium-sized; j_call: TRBJ2-1; v_call: TRBV7-9; d_call: -
cdr3_aa: CASSLGLAVSSYNEQFF; cdr3_nt: TGTGCCAGCAGTTTGGGACTAGCGGTAAGCTCCTACAATGAGCAGTTCTTC; clone_size: medium-sized; j_call: TRBJ2-1; v_call: TRBV28; d_call: TRBD2
cdr3_aa: CASSLGFNYGYTF; cdr3_nt: TGTGCCAGCAGCTTAGGCTTCAACTATGGCTACACCTTC; clone_size: large; j_call: TRBJ1-2; v_call: TRBV7-9; d_call: -
cdr3_aa: CASRPEVTGELFF; cdr3_nt: TGTGCCAGCAGGCCAGAAGTCACCGGGGAGCTGTTTTTT; clone_size: medium-sized; j_call: TRBJ2-2; v_call: TRBV2; d_call: -
cdr3_aa: CASSFGGSSTDTQYF; cdr3_nt: TGCGCCAGCAGCTTTGGAGGGTCGAGCACAGATACGCAGTATTTT; clone_size: medium-sized; j_call: TRBJ2-3; v_call: TRBV5-1; d_call: -
cdr3_aa: CASSNIRRTGSIRDTQYF; cdr3_nt: TGTGCCAGCAGCAACATTCGAAGGACTGGATCTATTAGGGATACGCAGTATTTT; clone_size: medium-sized; j_call: TRBJ2-3; v_call: TRBV7-9; d_call: -
cdr3_aa: CASSYRPGNEQFF; cdr3_nt: TGTGCCAGCAGTTACCGCCCGGGCAATGAGCAGTTCTTC; clone_size: large; j_call: TRBJ2-1; v_call: TRBV12-3/TRBV12-4; d_call: -
cdr3_aa: CSANLQVDGYTF; cdr3_nt: TGCAGCGCAAATTTACAGGTCGACGGCTACACCTTC; clone_size: large; j_call: TRBJ1-2; v_call: TRBV20-1; d_call: -
cdr3_aa: CSVGPAGTGELFF; cdr3_nt: TGCAGCGTTGGGCCAGCGGGCACCGGGGAGCTGTTTTTT; clone_size: large; j_call: TRBJ2-2; v_call: TRBV29-1; d_call: -
cdr3_aa: CASSGTSGTDTQYF; cdr3_nt: TGTGCCAGCAGCGGGACTAGCGGAACAGATACGCAGTATTTT; clone_size: large; j_call: TRBJ2-3; v_call: TRBV12-3/TRBV12-4; d_call: TRBD2
cdr3_aa: CASIDYSGSRDEQFF; cdr3_nt: TGTGCCAGCATTGACTACAGCGGGAGTAGGGATGAGCAGTTCTTC; clone_size: large; j_call: TRBJ2-1; v_call: TRBV7-2; d_call: TRBD2
cdr3_aa: CASSFTGGVNYGYTF; cdr3_nt: TGTGCCAGCAGTTTTACAGGGGGTGTTAACTATGGCTACACCTTC; clone_size: large; j_call: TRBJ1-2; v_call: TRBV28; d_call: TRBD1
cdr3_aa: CASSRGTSGSGSYEQYF; cdr3_nt: TGCGCCAGCAGCCGCGGGACTAGCGGGAGTGGCTCCTACGAGCAGTACTTC; clone_size: medium-sized; j_call: TRBJ2-7; v_call: TRBV5-1; d_call: TRBD2
cdr3_aa: CAIGLPTDTQYF; cdr3_nt: TGTGCCATCGGGTTACCCACAGATACGCAGTATTTT; clone_size: large; j_call: TRBJ2-3; v_call: TRBV10-3; d_call: -